A single sample is the source of the 31 T cell receptor beta chains below, sequenced in a study of blood T cell repertoires in COVID-19. Data came from immunoSEQ multiplex PCR; TCRdb stores just in-frame clones and leaves some out. The sample records about 250,000 clones, approximately 89% being singletons. The sample taken for sequencing was peripheral blood. The source of these receptors is a woman aged 30 to 39 with COVID-19, enrolled during active disease.

The chain is built from TRBV6-4 and TRBJ2-3; D is ambiguous. CDR1 and CDR2 from the germline V gene are MRHNA and SNTAGT. Trimming cost V 2 bases and J 0 bases, with 12 bases left between them. The CDR3 loop spans 16 amino acids. The CDR3 coding sequence is TGTGCCAGCAGTGACGAGATAGCAGTAAGCACAGATACGCAGTATTTT. Translating gives CASSDEIAVSTDTQYF.

The CDR3 protein is CASSLEGVLYYNEQFF. DNA of the CDR3: TGTGCCAGTAGCCTGGAAGGGGTTCTCTACTACAATGAGCAGTTCTTC. The chain recombines TRBV19 with TRBJ2-1; a weak D match, TRBD1 (5 bases). Between the trimmed V and J ends, which lost 6 bases and 3 bases, there was a span of 18 bases. This CDR3 has 16 amino acids. Germline V gene sequence: CDR1 LNHDA, CDR2 SQIVND (reference sequence).

The chain links TRBV29-1 to TRBJ1-5; no firm D call. Trimming stripped 4 bases from V and 4 bases from J, with 11 bases between. CDR1 and CDR2 from the germline V gene are SQVTM and ANQGSEA. The CDR3 runs to 13 residues. CDR3 coding DNA: TGCAGCGTTGGAGCCAGCGCTAATCAGCCCCAGCATTTT. Its translation is CSVGASANQPQHF.

The chain recombines TRBV9 with TRBJ2-1, with TRBD1 identical over 9 bases. The CDR3 runs to 19 residues. The germline gives CDR1 SGDLS, CDR2 YYNGEE. Losses at the gene ends were 0 bases for V and 3 bases for J; bases not matched to a gene: 13. This CDR3 reads CASSVGTHRDRAHYNEQFF. The CDR3 nucleotides are TGTGCCAGCAGCGTAGGTACCCACCGGGACAGGGCGCACTACAATGAGCAGTTCTTC.

This chain uses TRBV7-2 with TRBJ1-2; TRBD1 matches at 8 bases. The CDR3 covers 16 residues. Germline V gene data show CDR1 as SGHTA and CDR2 as FQGNSA. J was trimmed by 2 bases and V by 0 bases; bases with no gene match: 5. The CDR3 here is CASSLAVGQENYGYTF. CDR3 coding DNA: TGTGCCAGCAGCTTAGCGGTGGGACAGGAGAACTATGGCTACACCTTC.

J is TRBJ1-5 and V is TRBV2; possible D gene TRBD1, 6 bases. The CDR3 extends over 13 amino acids. The germline V gene has CDR1 SNHLY and CDR2 FYNNEI. V lost 7 bases, J lost 14 bases, and 21 bases lay in between. Here the CDR3 reads CASTIDLGALEHF. The CDR3 nucleotides are TGTGCCAGCACTATAGACTTGGGGGCCTTGGAGCATTTT.

The chain is built from TRBV11-3 and TRBJ1-6; 9 nucleotides line up with TRBD1. V lost 5 bases, J lost 8 bases, and 4 bases stayed unmatched. Germline loops: CDR1 SGHNT, CDR2 YENEEA. The CDR3 contains 14 residues. The DNA of the CDR3 is TGTGCCAGCAGCCCCGGACAGGGGTATTCACCCCTCCACTTT. Residues: CASSPGQGYSPLHF.

This clone turned up a few times. The chain has TRBV4-3 and TRBJ2-2, with 13 bases that match TRBD2. The CDR3 runs to 17 residues. Germline values: CDR1 LGHNA, CDR2 YSLEER. After removal of 4 bases from V and 4 bases from J, the junction contained 6 bases not matched to a gene. CDR3 in amino acids: CASSRGLAGDVTGELFF. The CDR3 DNA is TGCGCCAGCAGCCGCGGACTAGCGGGGGACGTCACCGGGGAGCTGTTTTTT.

The chain has TRBV12-3 or TRBV12-4 and TRBJ1-1, with no clear D. This CDR3 comprises 13 residues. The V end was cut by 8 bases, the J end by 7 bases, with 17 bases between. CDR3 amino acids: CASQTRPTGEAFF. In DNA, the CDR3 is TGTGCCAGCCAAACAAGGCCCACGGGTGAAGCTTTCTTT.

V gene TRBV19 combines with J gene TRBJ1-5, with 7 bases matching TRBD1. CDR3 length: 15 amino acids. Germline V gives CDR1 LNHDA, CDR2 SQIVND (reference sequence). Trimming removed 3 bases from V and 5 bases from J; junction bases left unmatched: 7. The CDR3 region has the DNA TGTGCCAGTAGTATCTGGATCAGGGGGGATCAGCCCCAGCATTTT. Translating gives CASSIWIRGDQPQHF.

V is TRBV5-4 and J is TRBJ1-1, with no clear D. Trimming cost V 0 bases and J 6 bases, with 9 bases left between them. The length of the CDR3 is 13 residues. Germline V gene lookup returns CDR1 SGHNT and CDR2 YYREEE (reference sequence). CDR3 loop: CASSLAGAPEAFF. The CDR3 DNA reads TGTGCCAGCAGCTTGGCAGGCGCGCCTGAAGCTTTCTTT. Based on the CDR3 plus reference TRBV5-4 and TRBJ1-1, the full variable domain is ETGVTQSPTHLIKTRGQQVTLRCSSQSGHNTVSWYQQALGQGPQFIFQYYREEENGRGNFPPRFSGLQFPNYSSELNVNALELDDSALYLCASSLAGAPEAFFGQGTRLTVV.

This chain connects TRBV28 to TRBJ2-1; possibly TRBD2 for D (5 bases). Trimming left V 4 bases short and J 10 bases short, with 17 bases between. Germline V lookup: CDR1 MDHEN, CDR2 SYDVKM. The CDR3 runs 14 residues. CDR3 residues: CASSSHSDGGEQFF. The CDR3 bases are TGTGCCAGCAGTTCGCATAGCGACGGAGGAGAGCAGTTCTTC.

This sequence joins TRBV5-6 and TRBJ2-7, with 8 bases that match TRBD2. Germline V CDR1 and CDR2: SGHDT, YYEEEE. Trimming at V came to 1 base and at J to 5 bases, leaving 8 bases not matched to a gene. This CDR3 has 15 residues. CDR3 in DNA: TGTGCCAGCAGCTTGATTCTGCGGGGGGAAAACGAGCAGTACTTC. It translates to CASSLILRGENEQYF.

The V gene is TRBV6-5, the J gene TRBJ1-1; 11 bases map to TRBD1. Germline V CDR1 and CDR2: MNHEY, SVGAGI. V was clipped by 7 bases and J by 1 base; unmatched bases: 5. The CDR3 runs to 15 residues. This chain's CDR3 is CASIGQGASNTEAFF. The CDR3 DNA reads as TGTGCCAGCATTGGACAGGGGGCTTCGAACACTGAAGCTTTCTTT.

This rearrangement joins TRBV7-2 to TRBJ2-7, with 7 bases lining up with TRBD1. There are 15 residues in the CDR3. Trimming took 2 bases from V and 4 from J; bases not matched to a gene: 8. Germline V gene lookup returns CDR1 SGHTA and CDR2 FQGNSA. CDR3 DNA sequence: TGTGCCAGCAGCTTAAGCTTCGACAGGGTTTACGAGCAGTACTTC. It specifies CASSLSFDRVYEQYF.

The V gene is TRBV5-4, the J gene TRBJ2-5, with 12 nucleotides matching TRBD1. The junction had 10 bases not matched to a gene; V was cut back by 0 bases and J by 7 bases. CDR1 is SGHNT and CDR2 is YYREEE in the germline V gene (reference sequence). The CDR3 loop spans 17 amino acids. The chain's CDR3 is CASSLGSEGQGARTQYF. As DNA, the CDR3 is TGTGCCAGCAGCTTGGGGTCGGAGGGACAGGGGGCCCGGACCCAGTACTTC.

The chain combines TRBV10-2 with TRBJ2-5; TRBD2 aligns across 8 bases. The CDR3 totals 13 residues. In germline, CDR1 is WSHSY, CDR2 SAAADI. The J segment lost 5 bases and the V segment lost 4 bases, leaving 3 bases of the junction unmatched. In DNA form, the CDR3 reads TGCGCCAGCAGTGGTAGCGGGACGGAGACCCAGTACTTC. Amino acids: CASSGSGTETQYF.

The chain links TRBV6-5 to TRBJ2-6; no definite D call. The CDR3 runs 13 residues. V was trimmed by 7 bases and J by 4 bases, leaving 8 bases between them. CDR1 is MNHEY, CDR2 SVGAGI, per germline. CDR3 region: CASIFAGANVLTF. In nucleotides, the CDR3 is TGTGCCAGCATCTTCGCGGGGGCCAACGTCCTGACTTTC.

The chain couples TRBV28 to TRBJ1-1, with 7 bases lining up with TRBD1. V shed 5 bases, J shed 1 base, and the junction held 19 bases outside the gene matches. Germline-derived CDR1 and CDR2 are MDHEN and SYDVKM. CDR3 length equals 19 residues. The CDR3 DNA reads as TGTGCCAGCAGTCCGCCGCTAGACAGGGAAAAAGGCGGGAACACTGAAGCTTTCTTT. Translating it yields CASSPPLDREKGGNTEAFF.

V gene TRBV30 combines with J gene TRBJ2-2; 7 bases fit TRBD1. Trimming cost V 2 bases and J 0 bases; bases outside gene matches: 3. This CDR3 region has 15 residues. Germline V gene lookup returns CDR1 GTSNPN and CDR2 SVGIG (reference sequence). CDR3 nucleotide sequence: TGTGCCTGGAGTAGGGGGACAGCGAACACCGGGGAGCTGTTTTTT. Amino acids: CAWSRGTANTGELFF.

This rearrangement joins TRBV5-5 to TRBJ1-6; D unclear. V was cut by 1 base and J by 8 bases, with 10 bases left in between. Looked up from germline, CDR1 is SGHKS and CDR2 is YYEKEE (reference sequence). The CDR3 contains 14 residues. The CDR3 region is CASSLRGFDSPLHF. In DNA form, the CDR3 reads TGTGCCAGCAGCTTGCGGGGTTTTGATTCACCCCTCCACTTT.

The genes are TRBV5-1 and TRBJ2-7; 9 bases match TRBD1. Germline CDR1 SGHRS, CDR2 YFSETQ. The CDR3 sequence is 14 residues long. V gave up 4 bases and J gave up 4 bases; unmatched junction bases: 6. CDR3 DNA sequence: TGCGCCAGCAGCCGTGGACAGGGGCAGTACGAGCAGTACTTC. As protein: CASSRGQGQYEQYF.

V usage is TRBV18 and J usage is TRBJ2-3; D remains ambiguous. The V gene lost 5 bases and the J gene lost 0 bases, with 21 bases spanning the gap. Germline V gene sequence: CDR1 KGHSH, CDR2 LQKENI. The CDR3 length is 18 residues. Here the CDR3 DNA reads TGTGCCAGCTCAGACAATCCAAGGTGGGCAGGTAGCACAGATACGCAGTATTTT. It codes for CASSDNPRWAGSTDTQYF.

DNA for the CDR3: TGTGCCAGTCGGATGGATGGTGACAGGGACCGCTATTGGGACACTGAAGCTTTCTTT. It codes for CASRMDGDRDRYWDTEAFF. This chain connects TRBV19 to TRBJ1-1; 7 bases are a match to TRBD1. Germline assignment: CDR1 LNHDA and CDR2 SQIVND (reference sequence). The V segment lost 8 bases and the J segment 3 bases; nucleotides outside the gene matches: 24. CDR3 length: 19 amino acids.

The rearrangement links TRBV4-2 to TRBJ2-1; the D is unclear. Trimming shortened V by 0 bases and J by 6 bases, and 12 bases separated the two germline ends. CDR1 and CDR2 (germline): LGHNA, YNFKEQ. The CDR3 has 15 amino acids. CDR3 sequence: CASSQDAGSPNEQFF. Here the CDR3 DNA reads TGTGCCAGCAGCCAAGATGCAGGAAGCCCCAATGAGCAGTTCTTC.

The chain couples TRBV18 to TRBJ2-1; 8 bases line up with TRBD2. Per germline, CDR1 KGHSH and CDR2 LQKENI. Unmatched junction bases numbered 1, after V lost 2 bases and J lost 7 bases. The length of the CDR3 is 13 residues. DNA of the CDR3: TGTGCCAGCTCACCAAGCGGGAGAAATGAGCAGTTCTTC. Translated: CASSPSGRNEQFF.

The chain uses TRBV3-1 (or the pseudogene TRBV3-2) and TRBJ2-2; 9 positions agree with TRBD2. Germline V CDR1 and CDR2: LGHDT, YNNKEL (reference sequence). V shed 4 bases and J 2 bases; nucleotides not matched to a gene: 5. The CDR3 is made up of 16 amino acids. This chain's CDR3 is CASSLYSGGNTGELFF. The CDR3 DNA reads as TGTGCCAGCAGCCTCTATAGCGGGGGAAACACCGGGGAGCTGTTTTTT.

The CDR3 nucleotides read TGCGCCAGCAGCTTGGGGACAGGGCTCTATGGCTACACCTTC. This gives the protein CASSLGTGLYGYTF. The chain couples TRBV5-1 to TRBJ1-2; 8 bases align to TRBD1. The length of the CDR3 is 14 residues. Germline loops: CDR1 SGHRS, CDR2 YFSETQ. After removal of 0 bases from V and 4 bases from J, the junction contained 2 bases not matched to a gene.

This chain connects TRBV4-3 to TRBJ2-7, with TRBD2 as a possible D gene (6 bases). Looked up from germline, CDR1 is LGHNA and CDR2 is YSLEER. The CDR3 spans 15 residues. V shed 1 base and J shed 3 bases, with 13 bases lying between them. DNA of the CDR3: TGCGCCAGCAGCCAAGGGGCTGGAGGGGACTACGAGCAGTACGTC. It codes for CASSQGAGGDYEQYV.

The chain couples TRBV27 to TRBJ2-7; D might be TRBD2 (5 bases). The V gene's germline CDR1 is MNHEY and CDR2 SMNVEV (reference sequence). With 6 bases removed from V and 7 bases from J, the gap between germline ends came to 22 bases. The CDR3 spans 15 residues. The CDR3: CASSQVGVAMGEQYV. The CDR3 nucleotides read TGTGCCAGCAGCCAAGTCGGGGTAGCCATGGGTGAGCAGTACGTC.

The V call is TRBV7-8, the J call TRBJ2-7, with TRBD2 as a possible D gene (6 bases). Per the germline V gene, CDR1 is SGHVS and CDR2 is FQNEAQ. With 1 base removed from V and 2 bases from J, the gap between germline ends came to 12 bases. This CDR3 spans 15 amino acids. CDR3 DNA: TGTGCCAGCAGCTTAGTTATAGCGGACCCCTACGAGCAGTACGTC. It is translated as CASSLVIADPYEQYV.